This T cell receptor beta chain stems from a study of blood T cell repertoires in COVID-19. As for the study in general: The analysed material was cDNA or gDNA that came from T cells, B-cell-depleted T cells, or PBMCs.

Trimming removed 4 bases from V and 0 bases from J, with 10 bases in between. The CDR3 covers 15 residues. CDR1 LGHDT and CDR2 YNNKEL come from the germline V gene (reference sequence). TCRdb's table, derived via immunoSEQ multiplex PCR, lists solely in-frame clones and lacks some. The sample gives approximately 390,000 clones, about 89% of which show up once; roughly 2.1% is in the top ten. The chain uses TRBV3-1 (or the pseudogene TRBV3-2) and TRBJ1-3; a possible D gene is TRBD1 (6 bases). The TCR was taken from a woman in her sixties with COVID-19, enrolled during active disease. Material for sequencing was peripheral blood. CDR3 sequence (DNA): TGTGCCAGCAGCCCCGGACAGTACTCTGGAAACACCATATATTTT. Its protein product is CASSPGQYSGNTIYF.